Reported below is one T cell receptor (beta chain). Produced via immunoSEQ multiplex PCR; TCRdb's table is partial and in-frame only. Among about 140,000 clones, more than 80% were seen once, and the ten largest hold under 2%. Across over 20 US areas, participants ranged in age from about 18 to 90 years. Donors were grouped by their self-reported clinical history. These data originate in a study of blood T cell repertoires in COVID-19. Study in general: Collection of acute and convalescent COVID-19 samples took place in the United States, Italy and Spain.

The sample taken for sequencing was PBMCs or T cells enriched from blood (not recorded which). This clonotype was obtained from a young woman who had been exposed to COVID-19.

In DNA, the CDR3 is TGTGCCAGCAGCGCGCGGGAGGGCCTAAATGAGCAGTTCTTC. It translates to CASSAREGLNEQFF. The J gene is TRBJ2-1, the V gene TRBV9, with 9 bases aligning to TRBD2. J was trimmed by 7 bases and V by 3 bases; bases with no gene match: 5. Germline CDR1 is SGDLS and CDR2 is YYNGEE. CDR3 length: 14 residues. The whole variable domain, remainder taken from reference TRBV9 and TRBJ2-1, is DSGVTQTPKHLITATGQRVTLRCSPRSGDLSVYWYQQSLDQGLQFLIQYYNGEERAKGNILERFSAQQFPDLHSELNLSSLELGDSALYFCASSAREGLNEQFFGPGTRLTVL.